Listed here is a single T cell receptor (beta chain). The specificity of this receptor is unknown. No base quality values were provided; no much bigger clone lies one nucleotide off. The cohort comprised approximately 700 healthy bone marrow donors. All cohort members were sampled while nominally healthy, although unrecorded immune exposures were likely present. The donor was CMV seronegative and was included in the group of 352 seronegative cohort members. A peripheral blood sample was collected from each donor, and TCR beta sequencing was performed on peripheral blood mononuclear cells. The Qiagen DNeasy Blood Extraction Kit was used to extract genomic DNA from the blood cell samples. This entry is derived from a study of cytomegalovirus exposure and HLA in healthy donors (dated by TCRdb to about 2017). With regard to the full study: According to an earlier analysis of a few hundred of the donors, about 179 million T cells yielded 95 million to 140 million unique TCR beta sequences and less than 300 Gb of sequence data. Roughly 300 gigabases of sequencing data and tens of millions of unique TCR sequences were included in an early release covering about 700 HLA-typed donors. The genetic ancestry cluster associated with self-reported Caucasian donors included about 84% of the approximately 400 genotyped donors. The study was designed to test whether signatures of past pathogen exposure could be identified by cataloging public T cell receptors. Using immunosequencing, the study profiled T cell repertoires from 666 subjects and related those repertoires to cytomegalovirus serostatus. In addition to the first cohort of roughly 700 subjects, a separate validation cohort of around 110 different subjects was used. To predict cytomegalovirus infection status, the study combined high-throughput TCR immunosequencing, statistical association of individual TCRs with disease status, and machine learning. In a later analysis, previously published TCR beta repertoires from several hundred donors were re-analyzed and high-resolution HLA genotyping was added so that TCR occurrence patterns could be studied. The later analysis used no new phenotypic data to find candidate immune exposures, relying instead on TCR beta sequences and their occurrence across donors. To decide whether each TCR beta V gene segment behaved as functional or pseudogenic, an earlier analysis of some 580 of the donors relied on high-throughput TCR beta sequencing. Donor age, sex, ethnicity and CMV serostatus were collected together with the repertoire data. In a later genetic analysis, genome-wide SNP genotypes for about three fifths of the 666 donors were used, and that subset was treated as a discovery cohort. Every discovery cohort repertoire had been produced on one sequencing platform. Class I and class II HLA loci were covered by the typing at four-digit resolution. Typing coverage differed by locus: A, B, C, DRB1 and DQB1 were typed in roughly 620-640 donors, DQA1 in about 500, DPA1 in 600 to 610, and DPB1 in approximately 450. Because of strong linkage in the cohort, roughly five DR-DQ haplotypes were treated as single units for association and clustering. Across some 400 genotyped donors of the cohort, an average of approximately 240,000 unique TCR beta nucleotide sequences per donor were sequenced, and 15% to 20% of those sequences were non-productive. The paper's findings and limits, for the study overall: According to a later analysis, TCR association rates differed among HLA loci, with DRB1 alleles showing the most associated TCRs and HLA-C alleles showing the fewest. It was suggested by the authors that the approach could potentially be generalized to other disease states and immunological phenotypes. In a later analysis, most CMV-associated TCR beta chains were found to appear HLA-restricted, with HLA associations seemingly driven largely by CMV exposure. The study listed around 160 TCR beta chains as associated with cytomegalovirus. The cohort was sequenced for TCR beta chains only, and without alpha or paired-chain data the features that could be detected were limited. In a later analysis, several top co-occurrence clusters were reported to appear linked to parvovirus B19, influenza, CMV and Epstein-Barr virus. Because the 87-base-pair reads could not distinguish some IMGT-functional V segments, including TRBV6-2 and TRBV6-3, those segments were excluded. Sequencing depth was assumed to be roughly uniform across donors in the presence/absence analyses, though that assumption may not hold. In both the original and validation cohorts, the classifier was reported to diagnose cytomegalovirus status with high specificity and sensitivity. A cluster of highly shared sequence variants was judged likely to be a technical artifact of the sequencing pipeline. Across donors, most TCR sequences were observed very rarely, whereas some public TCRs were present in many individuals. In an earlier analysis of over 550 of the donors, most TCR beta V segments were observed in productive rearrangements about 87% or about 30% of the time, broadly matching IMGT annotations. In a later genetic analysis, a missense DCLRE1C variant was associated with V-gene and J-gene trimming of TCR beta chains, and the association was replicated in an independent cohort. A further reported finding was that TCR beta sequences accurately predicted the HLA-A and HLA-B alleles for most subjects in the first cohort. A later genetic analysis reported fewer N-insertions in productive TCRs among donors in an Asian-associated ancestry cluster than the roughly 620-donor mean. Immune exposure information for the cohort was limited to CMV serostatus. Because HLA typing was unavailable for some donors at each locus, only the typed subset was used in association tests. Some 16 rarely observed V segments, including chromosome 9 orphons, were excluded from the earlier analysis of several hundred of the donors because counts were too low. In a later analysis, around 17,000 TCR beta sequences were associated with specific HLA alleles at a false discovery rate of 0.05. Compared with equally common non-associated chains, HLA-associated TCR beta chains in a later analysis were more clonally expanded and had lower generation probabilities. In vitro tests confirmed that three of the cytomegalovirus-associated TCR beta chains recognize cytomegalovirus antigens. Assigning TCR associations to individual alleles was difficult when HLA alleles, especially DR and DQ, strongly co-occurred. Linkage disequilibrium might explain the correlated functional status among segregating V segments, but an unknown experimental factor could not be ruled out.

Trimming takes 3 bases from V and 7 bases from J, and the germline ends sit 20 bases apart. Taken from cysteine to phenylalanine, the CDR3 has 16 residues. CDR3 DNA only is kept here, 48 bases in frame from base 1. CDR1 and CDR2 are drawn from the germline V gene: SGHRS, YFSETQ. To prepare the library, the immunoSEQ multiplex PCR assay was applied. For the multiplex PCR, a mixture combining 60 forward primers for TCR Vbeta segments and 13 reverse primers for TCR Jbeta segments was used. The CDR3 region of rearranged TCR beta genes was amplified from genomic DNA with a multiplex PCR assay. The Illumina HiSeq System was used to sequence the amplified TCR beta libraries as 87-base-pair reads. As for how the authors treated the data: Across the 600 to 700 repertoires, a later analysis counted around 80 million unique TCR beta chains, 9.5 million to 12 million of which were shared by at least two donors. To remove PCR and sequencing errors, raw reads were error-corrected and collapsed into unique sequences using a nearest-neighbor algorithm that merged closely related sequences. To assign V, D and J gene segments, CDR3 sequences were aligned to IMGT reference sequences. For a sequence to be retained, at least a six-nucleotide match to both a V gene segment and a J gene segment was required. A rearrangement counted as productive if the CDR3 had no stop codons and remained in frame with V and J, and every other rearrangement counted as non-productive. CDR3 was defined according to IMGT convention as the region running from the second conserved V-encoded cysteine to the conserved J-encoded phenylalanine. The earlier analysis of a few hundred of the donors excluded sequences that lacked an unambiguous match to a single V gene segment. An earlier analysis of a few hundred of the donors called V segments functional above 56.7% productive rearrangements and segregating when the between-donor standard deviation exceeded 5%. A statistical classification framework was built to diagnose cytomegalovirus status from the catalog of TCR beta chain sequences. In a later analysis, V and J genes were assigned by comparing TCR nucleotide sequences against IMGT/GENE-DB human TR gene sequences. A later analysis assigned CDR3 sequences and most-parsimonious VDJ recombination scenarios with the TCRdist pipeline. In a later analysis, every TCR beta chain was defined by the combination of its CDR3 amino acid sequence and its V-gene family, and reads without a unique V-gene family were dropped. As a way to deal with suspected cross-contamination and a sequencing artifact, a later analysis dropped under 600 nucleotide sequences that were highly shared and had low generation probability. For each public chain, a later analysis derived a clonal expansion index from normalized ranks of inferred template counts within each repertoire. In a later analysis, generation probabilities were computed using a VDJ recombination model fitted to out-of-frame rearrangements, and the results were checked against IGoR. Hypergeometric tests were used in a later analysis to score TCR-TCR, TCR-HLA and TCR-CMV co-occurrence, with a repertoire-size bias correction applied to the TCR pairs. To estimate false discovery rates, a later analysis permuted the HLA or CMV assignments 20 times. In a later analysis, co-occurring TCRs were grouped using DBSCAN, and TCRdist sequence similarity was added for clustering within HLA-allele-positive subsets. Repertoires with fewer than 30,000 or more than 120,000 public chains were left out of co-occurrence clustering, as were roughly five repertoires with anomalous nucleotide sharing. TCRdb retrieved this table from immuneACCESS and kept in-frame rearrangements only. Not all clones are present; in checked studies, unresolved V genes account for under half, and no reason is known for the remainder. V and J calls and clone size are those listed in that table; D and trimming were worked out from the DNA. The sample yields fewer than 350,000 clones; approximately 90% were counted once. About 2% of the sample is taken by the ten largest.

Sequenced: PBMCs. The V gene is TRBV5-1 and the J gene is TRBJ2-1; the D segment could be TRBD2, given 7 matching bases. This receptor was identified in a young woman in good health and CMV-seronegative. The nucleotide sequence is given as TGCGCCAGCAGCTGGTCGCGACGAGGGGGGGCAAATGAGCAGTTCTTC. Its translation reads: CASSWSRRGGANEQFF. The reference TRBV5-1 and TRBJ2-1 proteins fill in what lies around the CDR3, so the full variable domain reads KAGVTQTPRYLIKTRGQQVTLSCSPISGHRSVSWYQQTPGQGLQFLFEYFSETQRNKGNFPGRFSGRQFSNSRSEMNVSTLELGDSALYLCASSWSRRGGANEQFFGPGTRLTVL.